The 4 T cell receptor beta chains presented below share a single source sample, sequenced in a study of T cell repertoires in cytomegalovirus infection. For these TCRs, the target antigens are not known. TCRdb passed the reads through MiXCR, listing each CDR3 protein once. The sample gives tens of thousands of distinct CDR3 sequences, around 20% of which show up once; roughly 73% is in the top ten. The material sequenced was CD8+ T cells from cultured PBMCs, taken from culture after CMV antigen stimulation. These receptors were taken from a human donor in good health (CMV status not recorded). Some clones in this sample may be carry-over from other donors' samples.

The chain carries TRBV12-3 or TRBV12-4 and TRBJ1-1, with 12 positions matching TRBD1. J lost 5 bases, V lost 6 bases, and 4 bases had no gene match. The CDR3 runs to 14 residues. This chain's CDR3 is CASSPGQGATEAFF. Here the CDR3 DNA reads TGTGCCAGCAGCCCGGGACAGGGGGCAACTGAAGCTTTCTTT.

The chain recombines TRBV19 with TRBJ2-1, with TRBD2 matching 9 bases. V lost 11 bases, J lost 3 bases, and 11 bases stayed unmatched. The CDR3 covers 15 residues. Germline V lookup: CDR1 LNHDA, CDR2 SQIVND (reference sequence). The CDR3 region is CASRRGGELYNEQFF. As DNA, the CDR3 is TGTGCCTCTCGGCGGGGGGGGGAACTCTACAATGAGCAGTTCTTC. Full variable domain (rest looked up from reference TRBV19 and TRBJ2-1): DGGITQSPKYLFRKEGQNVTLSCEQNLNHDAMYWYRQDPGQGLRLIYYSQIVNDFQKGDIAEGYSVSREKKESFPLTVTSAQKNPTAFYLCASRRGGELYNEQFFGPGTRLTVL.

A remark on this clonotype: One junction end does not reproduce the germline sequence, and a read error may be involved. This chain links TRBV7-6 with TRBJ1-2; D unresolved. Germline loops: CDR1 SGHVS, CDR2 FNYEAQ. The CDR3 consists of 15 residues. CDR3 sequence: CASSLEWGSSTEPDF. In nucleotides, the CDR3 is TGTGCCAGCAGCTTAGAGTGGGGATCGAGCACGGAACCAGACTTC.

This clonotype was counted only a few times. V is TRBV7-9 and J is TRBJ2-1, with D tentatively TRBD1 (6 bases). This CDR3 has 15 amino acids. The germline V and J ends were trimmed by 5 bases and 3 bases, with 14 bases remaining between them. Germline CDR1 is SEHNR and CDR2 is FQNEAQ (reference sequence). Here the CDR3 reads CASSPPDRYYNEQFF. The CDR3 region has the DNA TGTGCCAGCAGCCCGCCCGACAGGTACTACAATGAGCAGTTCTTC.